This T cell receptor beta chain was identified during a study of post-analysis software for immune sequencing data. Study information: Progressive-relapsing, secondary progressive and relapsing-remitting multiple sclerosis were among the disease courses included.

This clonotype was observed a few times. As yet, its antigen is unknown. The study's findings and limits: F-measure co-clustering was strong for batch-matched samples. TRBV5-6, TRBV5-1 and TRBV20-1 were among several TRBV segments more frequent in patients than controls. Controls' normalized Chao1 diversity significantly exceeded that of multiple sclerosis patients.

Tagging with unique molecular identifiers was a feature of the TCR beta cDNA libraries. With roughly 0.95 to 11 million T cells as the source, hundreds of thousands of cDNA molecules resulted. TCRdb re-derived calls from the PCR reads in MiXCR, one entry per CDR3 protein. The sample carries about 400,000 distinct CDR3 sequences, around a third recorded once. Germline CDR1 is ENHRY and CDR2 is SYGVKD. Trimming removed 10 bases at V and 3 bases at J, with 16 bases between. The length of the CDR3 is 13 residues. This clonotype was obtained from a girl aged 5 to 17 with multiple sclerosis. The V and J genes are TRBV10-3 and TRBJ2-7; D possibly corresponds to TRBD2 (5 bases). Sequencing was done on a sample of blood. The CDR3 DNA reads as TGTGCCACCCGGGGTGGCCGTGACTACGAGCAGTACTTC. It specifies CATRGGRDYEQYF.